The clone carrying this T cell receptor beta chain was counted ten times or more. As it was prepared, the TCRbeta library received unique molecular identifiers. TCRdb re-called the PCR reads through MiXCR, storing one row per CDR3 protein. The sample lists some 200,000 distinct CDR3 sequences; 13% to 15% were seen once. The record originates from a study of T-cell reconstitution after alpha-beta-depleted transplantation in children. The sequenced sample was PBMCs from the stem cell graft donor, obtained from the stem cell graft. The clonotype originates from a human donor who donated a stem cell graft to a child with acute lymphoblastic leukemia.

The chain's CDR3 is CSARQGGMNTEAFF. The CDR3 DNA sequence: TGCAGTGCTAGACAGGGGGGGATGAACACTGAAGCTTTCTTT. The rearrangement joins TRBV20-1 to TRBJ1-1, with 7 bases identical to TRBD1. CDR1 and CDR2 from the germline V gene are DFQATT and SNEGSKA (reference sequence). With 2 bases clipped from V and 0 bases from J, the junction kept 3 bases outside the gene matches. The CDR3 is made up of 14 amino acids.